This T cell receptor beta chain was sequenced for a study of OX40 agonist ivuxolimab in advanced cancers. As for the study in general: Dose-escalation patients had hepatocellular carcinoma, melanoma, renal cell or head and neck cancer. Antecedent anti-PD-1, anti-PD-L1 or anti-CTLA-4 therapy was permissible, with 35% to 40% having received some. Study results and caveats: At 0.1 to 3.0 mg/kg and by week 6, CD4+ and CD8+ T cells in the blood had expanded clonally. CD8+ T cells were the subset that, on average, had more expanded clones than CD4+.

TCRdb's table, derived via immunoSEQ multiplex PCR, lists solely in-frame clones and lacks some. This sample carries 70,000 to 90,000 clones, 85% of them seen once, and the ten largest clones take 1.5% to 2%. The CDR3 is made up of 15 amino acids. Comments on this clone: No antigen is known for it.

The sequenced sample was CD4+ or CD8+ T cells sorted from blood, obtained in a trial of the OX40 agonist ivuxolimab. The TCR sequence derives from an adult with an advanced solid tumor such as melanoma, head and neck, liver or kidney cancer. This chain uses TRBV21-1 with TRBJ2-7; TRBD2, as called in the table, went unchecked against the DNA. TRBV21-1 is termed a pseudogene. The CDR3 region is CASSNGLAPLSEQYF. The CDR3 DNA reads TGTGCCAGCAGCAACGGACTAGCCCCTCTATCCGAGCAGTACTTC.